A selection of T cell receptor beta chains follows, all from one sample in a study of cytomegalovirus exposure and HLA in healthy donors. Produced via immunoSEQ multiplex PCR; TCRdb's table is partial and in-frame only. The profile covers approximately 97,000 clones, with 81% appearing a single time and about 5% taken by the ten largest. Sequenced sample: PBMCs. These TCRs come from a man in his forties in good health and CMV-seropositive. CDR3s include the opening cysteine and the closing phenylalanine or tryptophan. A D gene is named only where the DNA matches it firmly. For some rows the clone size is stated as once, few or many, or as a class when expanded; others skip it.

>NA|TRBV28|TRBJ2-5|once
CASSTPFDSPRETQYF
TGTGCCAGCAGCACTCCCTTCGACAGTCCCAGGGAGACCCAGTACTTC
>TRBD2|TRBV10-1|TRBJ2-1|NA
CASSDREGSSYNEQFF
TGCGCCAGCAGTGACCGGGAGGGTAGCTCCTACAATGAGCAGTTCTTC
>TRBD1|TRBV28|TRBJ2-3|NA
CASSLGRGYVDTQYF
TGTGCCAGCAGTTTGGGCAGGGGGTATGTAGATACGCAGTATTTT
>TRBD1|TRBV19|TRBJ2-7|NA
CASSIDSGTGLIEQYF
TGTGCCAGTAGTATAGATTCCGGGACAGGGTTGATCGAGCAGTACTTC
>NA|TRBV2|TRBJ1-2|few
CASSEGYRAYGYTF
TGTGCCAGCAGTGAGGGGTACAGGGCCTATGGCTACACCTTC
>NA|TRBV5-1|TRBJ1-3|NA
CASSLDGTSSGNTIYF
TGCGCCAGCAGCTTGGATGGGACAAGCTCTGGAAACACCATATATTTT
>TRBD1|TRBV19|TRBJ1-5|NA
CASSIADRYQHF
TGTGCCAGTAGTATAGCGGACAGGTACCAGCATTTT
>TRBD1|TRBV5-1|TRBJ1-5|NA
CASSLGDRQGGQPQHF
TGCGCCAGCAGCTTGGGCGATCGACAGGGGGGACAGCCCCAGCATTTT
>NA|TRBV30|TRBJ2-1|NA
CAWSGGSMNEQFF
TGTGCCTGGAGTGGTGGGAGTATGAATGAGCAGTTCTTC
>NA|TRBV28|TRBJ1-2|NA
CAVIRGDYGYTF
TGTGCCGTGATCAGGGGTGACTATGGCTACACCTTC
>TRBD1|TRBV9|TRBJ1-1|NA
CASSITQGAYTEAFF
TGTGCCAGCAGCATTACGCAGGGGGCGTACACTGAAGCTTTCTTT
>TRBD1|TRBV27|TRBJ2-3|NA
CASSSGGTGVYF
TGTGCCAGCAGTTCTGGGGGGACAGGCGTGTATTTT
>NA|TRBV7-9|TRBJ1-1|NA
CASSLARRTFF
TGTGCCAGCAGCTTAGCCCGGAGAACTTTCTTT
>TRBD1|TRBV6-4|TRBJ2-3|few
CATGQGHTDTQYF
TGTGCCACCGGACAGGGCCACACAGATACGCAGTATTTT
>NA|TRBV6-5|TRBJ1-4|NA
CASKRGGGGREKLFF
TGTGCCAGCAAAAGGGGTGGTGGTGGAAGGGAAAAACTGTTTTTT
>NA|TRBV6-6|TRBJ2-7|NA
CASSAQSGEQYF
TGTGCCAGCTCCGCTCAATCCGGCGAGCAGTACTTC
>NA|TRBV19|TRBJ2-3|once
CASSRRVRDTDTQYF
TGTGCCAGTAGCCGGAGGGTTCGGGACACAGATACGCAGTATTTT
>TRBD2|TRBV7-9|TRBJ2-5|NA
CASSPGTSRGTQYF
TGTGCCAGCAGCCCTGGGACTAGCCGGGGGACCCAGTACTTC
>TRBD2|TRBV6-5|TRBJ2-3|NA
CASVRKRGSTDTQYF
TGTGCCAGCGTGAGGAAGCGGGGCAGCACAGATACGCAGTATTTT
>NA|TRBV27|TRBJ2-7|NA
CASSLRGNYEQYF
TGTGCCAGCAGTTTAAGGGGGAACTACGAGCAGTACTTC
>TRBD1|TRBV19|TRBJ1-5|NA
CASSIVAGQGRNQPQHF
TGTGCCAGTAGTATAGTGGCGGGACAGGGGCGCAATCAGCCCCAGCATTTT
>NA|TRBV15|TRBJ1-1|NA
CATSRDPPGRDTEAFF
TGTGCCACCAGCAGAGATCCCCCAGGGAGGGACACTGAAGCTTTCTTT
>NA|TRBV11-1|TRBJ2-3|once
CASSPHSGDTQYF
TGTGCCAGCAGCCCCCACTCGGGAGATACGCAGTATTTT
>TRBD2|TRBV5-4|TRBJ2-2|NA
CASSPGLAGSNTGELFF
TGTGCCAGCAGCCCCGGACTAGCGGGGTCCAACACCGGGGAGCTGTTTTTT
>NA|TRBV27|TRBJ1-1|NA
CASSLYQGGNTEAFF
TGTGCCAGCAGTTTATACCAGGGTGGGAACACTGAAGCTTTCTTT
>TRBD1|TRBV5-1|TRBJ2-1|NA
CASSLAGGSNNEQFF
TGCGCCAGCAGCTTGGCAGGGGGCAGCAACAATGAGCAGTTCTTC
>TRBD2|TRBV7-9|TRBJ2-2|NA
CASSTGLAAGELFF
TGTGCCAGCAGCACGGGACTAGCGGCCGGGGAGCTGTTTTTT
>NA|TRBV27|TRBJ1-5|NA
CASSLSGSLYSNQPQHF
TGTGCCAGCAGTTTATCGGGCAGCCTTTATAGCAATCAGCCCCAGCATTTT
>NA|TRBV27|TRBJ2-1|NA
CASSLLGRPYNEQFF
TGTGCCAGCAGTTTATTGGGCAGACCCTACAATGAGCAGTTCTTC
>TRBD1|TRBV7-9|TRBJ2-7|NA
CASSAGTGYEQYF
TGTGCCAGCAGCGCCGGGACAGGCTACGAGCAGTACTTC
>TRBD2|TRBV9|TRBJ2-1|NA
CASSVGGLAGVDEQFF
TGTGCCAGCAGCGTAGGAGGACTAGCGGGAGTCGATGAGCAGTTCTTC
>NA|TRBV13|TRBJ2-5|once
CASSRWDTRETQYF
TGTGCCAGCAGCCGCTGGGACACACGAGAGACCCAGTACTTC
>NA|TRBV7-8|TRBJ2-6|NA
CASSLARAVSGANVLTF
TGTGCCAGCAGCTTAGCGCGGGCAGTTTCTGGGGCCAACGTCCTGACTTTC
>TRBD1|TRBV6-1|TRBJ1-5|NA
CASSEGQGYNQPQHF
TGTGCCAGCAGTGAGGGACAGGGGTACAATCAGCCCCAGCATTTT
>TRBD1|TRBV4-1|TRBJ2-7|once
CASSQGQGGTYEQYF
TGCGCCAGCAGCCAAGGACAGGGGGGTACCTACGAGCAGTACTTC
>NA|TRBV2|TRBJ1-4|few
CASSGTADEKLFF
TGTGCCAGCAGTGGGACAGCCGATGAAAAACTGTTTTTT
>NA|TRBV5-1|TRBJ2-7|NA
CASSLGQGFYEQYF
TGCGCCAGCAGCTTGGGTCAGGGCTTCTACGAGCAGTACTTC
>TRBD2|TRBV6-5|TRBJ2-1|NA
CASSFGLAGSEQFF
TGTGCCAGCAGTTTCGGACTAGCGGGGAGTGAGCAGTTCTTC
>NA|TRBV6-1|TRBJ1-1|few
CASTYYTEAFF
TGTGCCAGCACCTATTACACTGAAGCTTTCTTT
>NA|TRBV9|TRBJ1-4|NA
CASSVVVGSTNEKLFF
TGTGCCAGCAGCGTAGTTGTGGGCTCAACTAATGAAAAACTGTTTTTT